Below are 9 T cell receptor beta chains sequenced from a single sample in a study of shared clonotypes between healthy human individuals. Libraries were prepared by immunoSEQ multiplex PCR; TCRdb keeps only in-frame clonotypes and omits some of them. The data contain under 600,000 clones, roughly four fifths of them seen just once; the ten biggest clones take up about 11%. Sequenced sample: PBMCs. All receptors derive from a woman aged 40 to 50 in good health. Some clones in this sample may be carry-over from other donors' samples.

The V gene is TRBV28, the J gene TRBJ1-2, with TRBD1 matching over 10 bases. Germline V gene lookup returns CDR1 MDHEN and CDR2 SYDVKM. With V trimmed by 5 bases and J by 8 bases, 8 bases remained unmatched. The CDR3 has 14 residues. Here the CDR3 reads CASSPRQGAHGYTF. The CDR3 nucleotides are TGTGCCAGCAGTCCACGACAGGGGGCGCACGGCTACACCTTC.

The chain uses TRBV2 and TRBJ2-3; no definite D call. The germline V gene has CDR1 SNHLY and CDR2 FYNNEI. V lost 7 bases and J lost 5, with 16 bases in between. The CDR3 covers 14 residues. CDR3 sequence reads: CASTLLPAQDTQYF. The CDR3 region has the DNA TGTGCCAGCACTCTACTACCCGCACAAGATACGCAGTATTTT.

This chain links TRBV5-1 with TRBJ2-7, with 16 bases lining up with TRBD2. Per the germline V gene, CDR1 is SGHRS and CDR2 is YFSETQ. V lost 2 bases, J lost 2 bases, and 4 bases stayed unmatched. The CDR3 spans 17 residues. The CDR3 DNA follows: TGCGCCAGCAGCTTCGGGACTAGCGGGAGGGCCCCCTACGAGCAGTACTTC. The encoded protein is CASSFGTSGRAPYEQYF.

The J gene is TRBJ2-1, the V gene TRBV5-1; D possibly corresponds to TRBD1 (6 bases). Trimming shortened V by 0 bases and J by 8 bases, and 15 bases separated the two germline ends. The CDR3 length is 15 residues. Germline V lookup: CDR1 SGHRS, CDR2 YFSETQ. CDR3 DNA sequence: TGCGCCAGCAGCTTGGGACAGGAGTTTGTGGATGAGCAGTTCTTC. Protein sequence: CASSLGQEFVDEQFF.

This sequence joins TRBV28 and TRBJ2-7; no reliable D call. With 0 bases removed from V and 4 bases from J, the gap between germline ends came to 10 bases. CDR3 length: 14 amino acids. CDR1 and CDR2 from the germline V gene are MDHEN and SYDVKM. This CDR3 reads CASSLWAPPYEQYF. The CDR3 nucleotides read TGTGCCAGCAGTTTATGGGCACCCCCTTACGAGCAGTACTTC. Full variable domain (rest looked up from reference TRBV28 and TRBJ2-7): DVKVTQSSRYLVKRTGEKVFLECVQDMDHENMFWYRQDPGLGLRLIYFSYDVKMKEKGDIPEGYSVSREKKERFSLILESASTNQTSMYLCASSLWAPPYEQYFGPGTRLTVT.

This clone showed up just a few times. The chain combines TRBV5-1 with TRBJ2-7; the match to TRBD2 covers 9 bases. V shed 2 bases, J shed 1 base, and the junction held 4 bases outside the gene matches. Germline V lookup: CDR1 SGHRS, CDR2 YFSETQ. The CDR3 runs to 15 residues. CDR3 residues: CASSFRLAGSYEQYF. CDR3 in DNA: TGCGCCAGCAGCTTTAGGCTAGCGGGATCCTACGAGCAGTACTTC.

This clone showed up just once. The rearrangement uses TRBV5-4 and TRBJ1-1; D is possibly TRBD1 (5 bases). Germline-derived CDR1 and CDR2 are SGHNT and YYREEE (reference sequence). The CDR3 covers 15 residues. The V and J ends lost 4 bases and 0 bases respectively, with 13 bases between them. The CDR3 DNA reads TGTGCCAGCAGCAAGACGACAGACCTGAACACTGAAGCTTTCTTT. It translates to CASSKTTDLNTEAFF.

The gene calls are TRBV7-2 and TRBJ2-1; D possibly corresponds to TRBD2 (7 bases). From germline, CDR1 is SGHTA and CDR2 FQGNSA. Trimming took 1 base from V and 2 from J, leaving 12 bases between them. This CDR3 spans 16 amino acids. CDR3 in DNA: TGTGCCAGCAGCTTAGAGGGGGGGATCGCCTACAATGAGCAGTTCTTC. It codes for CASSLEGGIAYNEQFF.

This chain uses TRBV28 with TRBJ2-7, with D maybe TRBD1 (5 bases). Germline V gives CDR1 MDHEN, CDR2 SYDVKM. This CDR3 is built from 15 residues. Trimming took 4 bases from V and 4 from J, leaving 17 bases between them. The DNA for the CDR3 is TGTGCCAGCAGTTCTCACAGGTCTTCTTCATACGAGCAGTACTTC. Its protein is CASSSHRSSSYEQYF.